The 23 T cell receptor beta chains below were found in one sample sequenced in a study of blood T cell repertoires in COVID-19. Here immunoSEQ multiplex PCR was the method, and the copy in TCRdb shows in-frame clones only, minus some. The sample lists over 200,000 clones; about 90% were seen once. Sample: PBMCs or T cells enriched from blood (not recorded which). The receptors derive from a man younger than 40 who had recovered from COVID-19.

The rearrangement uses TRBV5-6 and TRBJ2-2; 14 bases match TRBD2. V trimming: 4 bases; J trimming: 3 bases; junction bases outside the gene matches: 5. This CDR3 comprises 17 residues. Germline CDR1 and CDR2: SGHDT and YYEEEE. CDR3 sequence reads: CASSPLTSGGDTGELFF. CDR3 DNA sequence: TGTGCCAGCAGCCCACTGACTAGCGGGGGGGACACCGGGGAGCTGTTTTTT. Combining the CDR3 with reference TRBV5-6 and TRBJ2-2 gives the whole variable domain DAGVTQSPTHLIKTRGQQVTLRCSPKSGHDTVSWYQQALGQGPQFIFQYYEEEERQRGNFPDRFSGHQFPNYSSELNVNALLLGDSALYLCASSPLTSGGDTGELFFGEGSRLTVL.

The gene calls are TRBV5-4 and TRBJ2-7; D may be TRBD2 (5 bases). V lost 0 bases and J lost 3, with 22 bases in between. The CDR3 loop spans 18 amino acids. Per the germline V gene, CDR1 is SGHNT and CDR2 is YYREEE (reference sequence). CDR3 residues: CASSLVLLRGSGNYEQYF. CDR3 nucleotide sequence: TGTGCCAGCAGCTTGGTCCTGCTACGCGGGTCTGGGAACTACGAGCAGTACTTC.

This clone has just one count. The chain has TRBV5-4 and TRBJ2-2; 8 positions agree with TRBD1. The CDR3 runs to 15 residues. V lost 1 base and J lost 6; bases outside the gene matches: 5. CDR1 and CDR2 (germline): SGHNT, YYREEE (reference sequence). CDR3: CASSLSDRGSGELFF. CDR3 nucleotide sequence: TGTGCCAGCAGCTTGAGTGACAGGGGATCCGGGGAGCTGTTTTTT.

V and J are TRBV28 and TRBJ1-5; TRBD1 is a possible D gene (5 bases). CDR3 length: 15 amino acids. Trimming left V 6 bases short and J 9 bases short, with 21 bases between. Germline CDR1 reads MDHEN; CDR2 reads SYDVKM. The CDR3 DNA is TGTGCCAGCAGCCGCCCGGGAGGGGATGTGAGGCCCCAGCATTTT. As protein: CASSRPGGDVRPQHF.

The V call is TRBV20-1, the J call TRBJ2-7; 9 nucleotides line up with TRBD2. The CDR3 runs to 13 residues. Germline V CDR1 and CDR2: DFQATT, SNEGSKA (reference sequence). J gave up 0 bases and V 3 bases, and 0 bases lay outside the gene matches. CDR3 amino acids: CSASSGSSYEQYF. The CDR3 bases are TGCAGTGCTAGTAGCGGGAGCTCCTACGAGCAGTACTTC.

The chain combines TRBV3-1 (or the pseudogene TRBV3-2) with TRBJ1-1; possibly TRBD1 for D (5 bases). Trimming removed 1 base at V and 1 base at J, with 7 bases between. This CDR3 spans 14 amino acids. CDR1 and CDR2 from the germline V gene are LGHDT and YNNKEL (reference sequence). This CDR3 reads CASSQGGTNTEAFF. The CDR3 DNA sequence: TGTGCCAGCAGCCAAGGCGGGACGAACACTGAAGCTTTCTTT.

The chain combines TRBV5-8 with TRBJ2-2; D perhaps matches TRBD2 (7 bases). V lost 2 bases, J lost 4 bases, and 9 bases lay in between. The germline gives CDR1 SGHTS, CDR2 YDEGEE. The CDR3 covers 14 residues. The CDR3 coding sequence is TGTGCCAGCAGCTTCGGGGGGCGCACCGGGGAGCTGTTTTTT. This translates into CASSFGGRTGELFF.

The CDR3 nucleotides read TGCAGCGTTGAAGATAGAGGACTAGTTTACAATGAGCAGTTCTTC. It encodes CSVEDRGLVYNEQFF. The chain employs TRBV29-1 and TRBJ2-1; 7 bases line up with TRBD2. The CDR3 length is 15 residues. V was pared by 0 bases and J by 4 bases, with 6 bases of the junction left unmatched. Germline V gene lookup returns CDR1 SQVTM and CDR2 ANQGSEA.

CDR3 coding DNA: TGTGCCAGCAGTTTAATCCGGACTAGCGGGGAGACCCAGTACTTC. Encoded protein: CASSLIRTSGETQYF. This chain joins TRBV28 and TRBJ2-5; 11 bases agree with TRBD2. V trimming: 2 bases; J trimming: 5 bases; junction bases outside the gene matches: 4. The CDR3 sequence is 15 residues long. Germline V gene data show CDR1 as MDHEN and CDR2 as SYDVKM.

The V gene is TRBV24-1, the J gene TRBJ2-1; 8 bases are a match to TRBD1. V lost 6 bases to trimming and J lost 5 bases; unmatched junction nucleotides: 8. Germline CDR1 KGHDR, CDR2 SFDVKD. The CDR3 extends over 15 amino acids. This CDR3 is CATSFTGTGNNEQFF. CDR3 bases: TGTGCCACCAGTTTCACCGGGACAGGTAACAATGAGCAGTTCTTC.

This rearrangement joins TRBV7-9 to TRBJ2-5; TRBD1 agrees at 7 bases. The germline V gene encodes CDR1 SEHNR and CDR2 FQNEAQ (reference sequence). V shed 1 base and J 5 bases; nucleotides not matched to a gene: 10. This CDR3 is built from 16 residues. In nucleotides, the CDR3 is TGTGCCAGCAGCTTAGTCGAGGGGGCGAGATGGGAGACCCAGTACTTC. Translating it yields CASSLVEGARWETQYF.

The chain is built from TRBV30 and TRBJ1-3; TRBD1 agrees at 8 bases. V shed 4 bases and J 9 bases; nucleotides not matched to a gene: 11. CDR3 length: 14 residues. Per germline, CDR1 GTSNPN and CDR2 SVGIG (reference sequence). The CDR3 protein is CAWTPDRVVGTIYF. CDR3 nucleotide sequence: TGTGCCTGGACCCCGGACAGGGTAGTGGGCACCATATATTTT.

The rearrangement joins TRBV6-5 to TRBJ1-2; TRBD1 might be the D (6 bases). Between the trimmed V and J ends, which lost 7 bases and 2 bases, there was a span of 14 bases. The CDR3 runs to 14 residues. Germline loops: CDR1 MNHEY, CDR2 SVGAGI. CDR3 protein: CASTPGQRNYGYTF. In DNA, the CDR3 is TGTGCCAGCACCCCGGGACAAAGAAACTATGGCTACACCTTC.

The chain carries TRBV19 and TRBJ2-2; tentative D call: TRBD1 (5 bases). The CDR3 is made up of 16 amino acids. Germline V lookup: CDR1 LNHDA, CDR2 SQIVND (reference sequence). V lost 5 bases, J lost 1 base, and 14 bases lay in between. The DNA of the CDR3 is TGTGCCAGTAGTGGAAACAGGCATAGGAACACCGGGGAGCTGTTTTTT. Translated: CASSGNRHRNTGELFF.

This chain joins TRBV30 and TRBJ1-1; the D gene is possibly TRBD1 (6 bases). V was trimmed by 5 bases and J by 1 base, leaving 8 bases between them. This CDR3 region has 12 residues. Germline-derived CDR1 and CDR2 are GTSNPN and SVGIG (reference sequence). The CDR3 region is CAWAGANTEAFF. DNA for the CDR3: TGTGCCTGGGCAGGGGCGAACACTGAAGCTTTCTTT.

V usage is TRBV19 and J usage is TRBJ1-3, with D possibly being TRBD1 (5 bases). The germline CDR1 and CDR2 sequences are LNHDA and SQIVND (reference sequence). The CDR3 sequence is 18 residues long. Trimming stripped 4 bases from V and 0 bases from J, with 19 bases between. This CDR3 is CASSTVPGLWNSGNTIYF. The DNA of the CDR3 is TGTGCCAGTAGTACAGTCCCGGGACTTTGGAACTCTGGAAACACCATATATTTT.

The gene calls are TRBV1 and TRBJ1-2; no DNA check was done on the table's D call, TRBD1. TRBV1 is designated a pseudogene. The CDR3 is made up of 21 amino acids. The CDR3: CTSSPSRDSCKYPEANYGYTF. CDR3 DNA: TGCACCAGCAGCCCTTCCCGGGACAGCTGTAAATACCCTGAAGCTAACTATGGCTACACCTTC.

The chain links TRBV3-1 (or the pseudogene TRBV3-2) to TRBJ2-3, with TRBD1 matching 7 bases. Germline CDR1 reads LGHDT; CDR2 reads YNNKEL (reference sequence). With V trimmed by 1 base and J by 4 bases, 14 bases remained unmatched. The CDR3 spans 18 residues. CDR3 loop: CASSQGSPGTVISDTQYF. The CDR3 DNA reads TGTGCCAGCAGCCAAGGCTCCCCCGGGACAGTTATCTCAGATACGCAGTATTTT.

As concerns this clone: This sample includes further DNA sequences coding for the same CDR3. In nucleotides, the CDR3 is TGTGCCAGCAGTTTATCAGACAGGGGGCGTGGGAACACTGAAGCTTTCTTT. Residues: CASSLSDRGRGNTEAFF. The rearrangement joins TRBV27 to TRBJ1-1; 10 bases are shared with TRBD1. The CDR3 has 17 residues. Germline assignment: CDR1 MNHEY and CDR2 SMNVEV (reference sequence). V shed 0 bases, J shed 1 base, and the junction held 5 bases outside the gene matches.

This clone was seen only once. The chain links TRBV29-1 to TRBJ1-3, with unresolved D. V was trimmed by 0 bases and J by 0 bases, leaving 12 bases between them. The CDR3 runs to 16 residues. Germline V lookup: CDR1 SQVTM, CDR2 ANQGSEA. Here the CDR3 DNA reads TGCAGCGTTGAAGATTTTCCGGAGAGCTCTGGAAACACCATATATTTT. It is translated as CSVEDFPESSGNTIYF. The full variable domain, its missing parts supplied by reference TRBV29-1 and TRBJ1-3, is SAVISQKPSRDICQRGTSLTIQCQVDSQVTMMFWYRQQPGQSLTLIATANQGSEATYESGFVIDKFPISRPNLTFSTLTVSNMSPEDSSIYLCSVEDFPESSGNTIYFGEGSWLTVV.

The rearrangement links TRBV24-1 to TRBJ1-1, with 10 positions matching TRBD1. Germline assignment: CDR1 KGHDR and CDR2 SFDVKD. Germline trimming cut 7 bases from V and 0 bases from J; bases unmatched to any gene: 1. CDR3 size: 14 residues. This CDR3 is CATSGTGVNTEAFF. Written as DNA, the CDR3 is TGTGCCACCAGCGGGACAGGGGTGAACACTGAAGCTTTCTTT.

V usage is TRBV27 and J usage is TRBJ1-2; D might be TRBD1 (5 bases). Trimming took off 3 bases at V and 4 bases at J, with 9 bases between the two ends. The germline V gene has CDR1 MNHEY and CDR2 SMNVEV (reference sequence). This CDR3 spans 13 amino acids. The CDR3 coding sequence is TGTGCCAGCAGTTTTGGGGCTGGCTATGGCTACACCTTC. Translation: CASSFGAGYGYTF.

The chain combines TRBV7-2 with TRBJ1-3, with no clear D. The CDR3 totals 17 residues. Trimming took 2 bases from V and 0 from J, leaving 14 bases between them. Germline V gives CDR1 SGHTA, CDR2 FQGNSA. CDR3 sequence reads: CASSLLWAGNSGNTIYF. As DNA, the CDR3 is TGTGCCAGCAGCTTACTTTGGGCGGGAAACTCTGGAAACACCATATATTTT.